This is a list of T cell receptor beta chains from one sample in a study of T cells after yellow fever vaccination. One entry per CDR3 protein results from TCRdb running MiXCR on the 5' RACE reads. The sample contains over 110,000 distinct CDR3 sequences, 7.7% of which appear only once. Material: CD4+ T cells sorted from PBMCs, obtained 5 days after the yellow fever booster vaccination. These receptors were taken from a young man who received the YFV17D yellow fever vaccine. The conserved cysteine and the conserved F or W are not part of the CDR3 here. Fields, in order: D gene, V gene, clone size, CDR3 protein. A D gene is named only where the DNA matches it firmly. For some rows the clone size is stated as once, few or many, or as a class when expanded; others skip it.

>NA|TRBV11-3|few
ASSWGPASETQY
>TRBD2|TRBV6-1|few
ASVPGGLGTGELF
>TRBD1|TRBV12-3/TRBV12-4|many
ASSGGQGGSYNEQF
>TRBD2|TRBV3-1|few
ASSQGTSETYEQY
>TRBD1|TRBV20-1|many
SAPDPGQGSGELF
>TRBD2|TRBV10-1|many
ASSEEGEGGYNEQF
>TRBD2|TRBV20-1|NA
SAAPQVTHPFAAGDTQY
>NA|TRBV7-6|many
ASSLTQRPNEKLF
>NA|TRBV7-2|many
ASSSSDEQY
>NA|TRBV10-3|many
AISGTGSYEQY
>NA|TRBV7-6|many
ASSQDADTQY
>NA|TRBV29-1|many
SAAGPSNTEAF
>NA|TRBV29-1|many
SIRAGEQY
>TRBD2|TRBV11-2|many
ASTLPTGLAGDGSYNEQF